The T cell receptor beta chain under discussion was sequenced for a study of blood T cell repertoires in COVID-19. Study overall: The United States, Italy and Spain provided the acute and convalescent COVID-19 samples.

Germline values: CDR1 SGHTA, CDR2 FQGNSA. There are 15 residues in the CDR3. Unmatched junction bases numbered 10, after V lost 3 bases and J lost 9 bases. Measured with immunoSEQ multiplex PCR; TCRdb has only the in-frame clones, and not every one. This sample yields roughly 110,000 clones, of which roughly 82% are seen a single time; approximately 8.1% belongs to the top ten. The gene calls are TRBV7-2 and TRBJ2-1; 8 bases map to TRBD1. Material for sequencing was peripheral blood. The TCR sequence derives from a middle-aged woman with acute or convalescent COVID-19. The CDR3 DNA sequence: TGTGCCAGCAGCTTTAACAGGGGGAAGGGGACTGAGCAGTTCTTC. Protein sequence: CASSFNRGKGTEQFF.